Described below is a single T cell receptor (beta chain) sequence and its context. The data were obtained in a study of blood T cell repertoires in COVID-19. At the level of the study: T cells, B-cell-depleted T cells, or PBMCs provided the cDNA or gDNA that served as material.

The germline V gene encodes CDR1 GTSNPN and CDR2 SVGIG (reference sequence). Trimming cost V 3 bases and J 7 bases, with 15 bases left between them. The CDR3 has 14 residues. Authors' data handling: Amplifying reference gene primers gave estimates of nucleated cell counts. TCRdb keeps only in-frame clones here, not all; method: immunoSEQ multiplex PCR. V, J and clone size derive from that table, while D and trimming were established from the DNA sequence. This sample has 60,000 to 75,000 clones, with 65% to 85% found just once. Source material: PBMCs or T cells enriched from blood (not recorded which). The rearrangement links TRBV30 to TRBJ2-2; possibly TRBD1 for D (6 bases). This clonotype originated in a woman aged 55-69 years who had been exposed to COVID-19. The CDR3 bases are TGTGCCTGGAGGACACAGGGAAGTGGCGGGGAGCTGTTTTTT. As protein: CAWRTQGSGGELFF.